This T cell receptor beta chain was retrieved from a study of T cells in women clearing cervical HPV infection. In the study overall: Case blood was drawn when the lesion was first found; control blood after infection became undetectable.

General study points: Unknown T-cell numbers per sample may underlie the richness differences.

Sequencing used immunoSEQ multiplex PCR; TCRdb keeps in-frame clones, though not all of them. The sample totals roughly 35,000 clones; its top ten clones hold approximately 1.5%. Worth noting for this clone: Its antigen is still unknown. The CDR3 is cut off 3 residues early in the read; its end comes from the germline J gene.

This CDR3 spans 17 amino acids. V shed 1 base and J shed 3 bases, with 19 bases lying between them. The chain employs TRBV12-3 or TRBV12-4 and TRBJ2-7; D may be TRBD1 (6 bases). The sequencing sample was made of blood buffy coat. This clonotype originated in a woman between 18 and 69 years old with a cervical HPV16 infection that either progressed to CIN3+ or cleared (not recorded which). The DNA read from the CDR3 is TGTGCCAGCAGTTTAGTGGGACACCTTCACGACTTCTACGAG. Protein product: CASSLVGHLHDFYE. The entire CDR3 sequence reads CASSLVGHLHDFYEQYF.